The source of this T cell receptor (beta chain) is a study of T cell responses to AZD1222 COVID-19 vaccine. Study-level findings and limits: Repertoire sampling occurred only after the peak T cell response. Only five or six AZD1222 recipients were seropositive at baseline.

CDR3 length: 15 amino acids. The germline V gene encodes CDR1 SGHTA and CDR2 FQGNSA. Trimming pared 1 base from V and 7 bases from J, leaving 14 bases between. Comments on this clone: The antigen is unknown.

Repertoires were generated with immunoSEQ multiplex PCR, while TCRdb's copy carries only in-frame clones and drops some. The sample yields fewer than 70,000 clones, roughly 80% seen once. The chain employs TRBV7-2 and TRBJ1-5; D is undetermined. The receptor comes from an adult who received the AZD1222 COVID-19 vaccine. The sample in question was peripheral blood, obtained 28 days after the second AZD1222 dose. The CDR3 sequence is CASSLDGVGNQPQHF. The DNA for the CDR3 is TGTGCCAGCAGCTTAGACGGGGTGGGGAACCAGCCCCAGCATTTT.